The 29 T cell receptor beta chains reported below all come from one sample, sequenced in a study of PD-1 and CTLA-4 blockade in melanoma. Sequencing used immunoSEQ multiplex PCR; TCRdb keeps in-frame clones, though not all of them. The data hold 30,000 to 35,000 clones, with 75% to 95% observed a single time. This specimen consisted of CD8+ T cells from peripheral blood, obtained from a patient given anti-PD-1 treatment. All receptors come from a human donor with melanoma.

The gene calls are TRBV4-1 and TRBJ1-2; 7 bases agree with TRBD1. The CDR3 extends over 15 amino acids. CDR1 is MGHRA, CDR2 YSYEKL, per germline. V shed 4 bases and J 0 bases; nucleotides not matched to a gene: 5. CDR3 bases: TGCGCCAGCAGCCCCAGGGGGGGGACTAACTATGGCTACACCTTC. Its protein product is CASSPRGGTNYGYTF.

This chain links TRBV5-4 with TRBJ2-7, with TRBD1 matching over 7 bases. The CDR3 contains 14 residues. Per the germline V gene, CDR1 is SGHNT and CDR2 is YYREEE (reference sequence). With 0 bases clipped from V and 0 bases from J, the junction kept 0 bases outside the gene matches. The CDR3 DNA sequence: TGTGCCAGCAGCTTGGGGGACAGCTCCTACGAGCAGTACTTC. Amino acids: CASSLGDSSYEQYF.

The chain links TRBV9 to TRBJ2-2; either TRBD1 or TRBD2 may fit D (5 bases each). Per germline, CDR1 SGDLS and CDR2 YYNGEE. The CDR3 sequence is 13 residues long. Trimming removed 7 bases from V and 5 bases from J, with 12 bases in between. CDR3: CASGRESTGELFF. CDR3 coding DNA: TGTGCCAGCGGCAGGGAGAGTACCGGGGAGCTGTTTTTT.

This sequence joins TRBV30 and TRBJ2-1, with 7 bases fitting TRBD2. The CDR3 totals 15 residues. The germline CDR1 and CDR2 sequences are GTSNPN and SVGIG (reference sequence). V lost 0 bases and J lost 0; bases outside the gene matches: 2. CDR3 protein: CAWSVRTSSYNEQFF. For the CDR3, the DNA is TGTGCCTGGAGTGTAAGGACTAGCTCCTACAATGAGCAGTTCTTC.

The chain joins TRBV28 to TRBJ1-5, with 12 bases aligning to TRBD1. Trimming at V came to 4 bases and at J to 7 bases, leaving 5 bases not matched to a gene. CDR1 and CDR2 from the germline V gene are MDHEN and SYDVKM. CDR3 length: 15 amino acids. The CDR3 DNA reads TGTGCCAGCAGTTGGGGGACAGGGGGCGGGCAGCCCCAGCATTTT. Protein product: CASSWGTGGGQPQHF.

The chain employs TRBV6-5 and TRBJ2-1; 7 positions match TRBD2. The CDR3 loop spans 15 amino acids. Trimming removed 8 bases from V and 3 bases from J; junction bases left unmatched: 10. Germline V gene sequence: CDR1 MNHEY, CDR2 SVGAGI. The CDR3 sequence is CASPRAGEGYNEQFF. The CDR3 nucleotides are TGTGCCAGCCCCCGGGCGGGAGAGGGCTACAATGAGCAGTTCTTC.

In the case of this clone: Other DNA sequences of this sample code for an identical CDR3. The rearrangement uses TRBV12-3 or TRBV12-4 and TRBJ1-1; maybe TRBD1 (6 bases). This CDR3 is built from 12 residues. Trimming stripped 7 bases from V and 5 bases from J, with 11 bases between. In DNA form, the CDR3 reads TGTGCCAGCACGGCGGGGGCGACTGAAGCTTTCTTT. It encodes CASTAGATEAFF.

The CDR3 loop is CATSTPSRGTDTQYF. CDR3 bases: TGTGCCACCTCAACCCCCTCTAGAGGCACAGATACGCAGTATTTT. The rearrangement links TRBV7-9 to TRBJ2-3; D unresolved. The germline V gene encodes CDR1 SEHNR and CDR2 FQNEAQ (reference sequence). The V gene lost 10 bases and the J gene lost 1 base, with 18 bases spanning the gap. The CDR3 contains 15 residues.

The chain is built from TRBV6-2 or TRBV6-3 and TRBJ1-1, with D possibly being TRBD1 (5 bases). The germline V gene has CDR1 MNHEY and CDR2 SVGEGT. The V end lost 0 bases, the J end lost 3 bases, and 14 bases lay between the germline ends. The CDR3 consists of 16 residues. The CDR3 sequence is CASSYSNRLTYTEAFF. The CDR3 region has the DNA TGTGCCAGCAGTTACTCGAACAGGTTAACGTACACTGAAGCTTTCTTT.

V and J are TRBV12-3 or TRBV12-4 and TRBJ2-7; 8 nucleotides align to TRBD2. With V trimmed by 5 bases and J by 3 bases, 0 bases remained unmatched. The CDR3 is 12 amino acids. The CDR3 nucleotides read TGTGCCAGCAGTCGGGGGGGCTACGAGCAGTACTTC. Translating it yields CASSRGGYEQYF.

The chain recombines TRBV5-1 with TRBJ1-2, with D tentatively TRBD1 (5 bases). The germline V and J ends were trimmed by 0 bases and 2 bases, with 8 bases remaining between them. In germline, CDR1 is SGHRS, CDR2 YFSETQ. The CDR3 is 14 residues long. The CDR3 is CASSLEAGNYGYTF. For the CDR3, the DNA is TGCGCCAGCAGCTTGGAGGCAGGGAACTATGGCTACACCTTC.

This clone was found once. The chain has TRBV19 and TRBJ2-2, with D perhaps TRBD2 (5 bases). The germline gives CDR1 LNHDA, CDR2 SQIVND (reference sequence). V lost 1 base and J lost 2, with 14 bases in between. CDR3 size: 17 residues. The CDR3 region is CASSIGTLGINTGELFF. CDR3 in DNA: TGTGCCAGTAGTATAGGGACTCTGGGCATAAACACCGGGGAGCTGTTTTTT.

The V call is TRBV2, the J call TRBJ2-3, with 10 bases lining up with TRBD2. The V and J ends lost 5 bases and 3 bases, in that order; junction bases with no gene match: 17. CDR1 and CDR2 (germline): SNHLY, FYNNEI. The CDR3 loop spans 19 amino acids. The CDR3 spells CASSLETLWGLARTDTQYF. The DNA for the CDR3 is TGTGCCAGCAGTCTAGAAACATTGTGGGGACTAGCGAGGACAGATACGCAGTATTTT. Full variable domain (remainder filled in from reference TRBV2 and TRBJ2-3): EPEVTQTPSHQVTQMGQEVILRCVPISNHLYFYWYRQILGQKVEFLVSFYNNEISEKSEIFDDQFSVERPDGSNFTLKIRSTKLEDSAMYFCASSLETLWGLARTDTQYFGPGTRLTVL.

The chain uses TRBV27 and TRBJ2-7; D unclear. Germline values: CDR1 MNHEY, CDR2 SMNVEV (reference sequence). Trimming removed 3 bases from V and 7 bases from J, with 13 bases in between. The CDR3 loop spans 13 amino acids. The CDR3 reads CASSFEDQREQYF. DNA for the CDR3: TGTGCCAGCAGTTTTGAGGATCAAAGGGAGCAGTACTTC.

V gene TRBV7-9 combines with J gene TRBJ2-7; perhaps TRBD1 as D (5 bases). Germline assignment: CDR1 SEHNR and CDR2 FQNEAQ (reference sequence). There are 13 residues in the CDR3. Trimming shortened V by 0 bases and J by 2 bases, and 5 bases separated the two germline ends. CDR3 loop: CASSLATAYEQYF. The CDR3 coding sequence is TGTGCCAGCAGCTTAGCGACAGCCTACGAGCAGTACTTC.

The chain links TRBV11-2 to TRBJ2-3; 8 bases match TRBD1. The ends lost 3 bases at V and 3 bases at J; junction bases unmatched: 8. Germline loops: CDR1 SGHAT, CDR2 FQNNGV. This CDR3 has 16 residues. This chain's CDR3 is CASSFAGQGRTDTQYF. The CDR3, as DNA: TGTGCCAGCAGCTTCGCCGGACAGGGTAGGACAGATACGCAGTATTTT.

The chain recombines TRBV27 with TRBJ2-1; 7 bases fit TRBD1. Looked up from germline, CDR1 is MNHEY and CDR2 is SMNVEV (reference sequence). The CDR3 length is 15 residues. Unmatched junction bases numbered 10, after V lost 6 bases and J lost 5 bases. The CDR3 protein is CASSRRQGVDNEQFF. The CDR3 nucleotides are TGTGCCAGCAGCCGAAGACAGGGCGTAGACAATGAGCAGTTCTTC.

The chain carries TRBV5-4 and TRBJ1-3; D unclear. Germline CDR1 reads SGHNT; CDR2 reads YYREEE (reference sequence). V gave up 2 bases and J gave up 3 bases, with 9 bases separating them. This CDR3 is 14 amino acids long. The CDR3 spells CASSLMGSGNTIYF. The CDR3, as DNA: TGTGCCAGCAGCTTAATGGGGAGTGGAAACACCATATATTTT. Full variable domain (remainder filled in from reference TRBV5-4 and TRBJ1-3): ETGVTQSPTHLIKTRGQQVTLRCSSQSGHNTVSWYQQALGQGPQFIFQYYREEENGRGNFPPRFSGLQFPNYSSELNVNALELDDSALYLCASSLMGSGNTIYFGEGSWLTVV.

J is TRBJ2-7 and V is TRBV7-6; TRBD2 might be the D (5 bases). V was cut by 5 bases and J by 2 bases, with 16 bases left in between. The CDR3 is made up of 15 amino acids. Germline V gene sequence: CDR1 SGHVS, CDR2 FNYEAQ. The CDR3 DNA is TGTGCCAGCAGCCCTTTTGAAGGAGGTCCCTACGAGCAGTACTTC. Amino acid sequence: CASSPFEGGPYEQYF. Drawing the rest from reference TRBV7-6 and TRBJ2-7, the complete variable domain is GAGVSQSPRYKVTKRGQDVALRCDPISGHVSLYWYRQALGQGPEFLTYFNYEAQQDKSGLPNDRFSAERPEGSISTLTIQRTEQRDSAMYRCASSPFEGGPYEQYFGPGTRLTVT.

This chain links TRBV7-3 with TRBJ2-5; D is unresolved. V gave up 4 bases and J gave up 2 bases, with 8 bases separating them. From germline, CDR1 is SGHTA and CDR2 FQGTGA. The CDR3 totals 13 residues. In DNA, the CDR3 is TGTGCCAGCAGCTATGACCATCAAGAGACCCAGTACTTC. It is translated as CASSYDHQETQYF.

V usage is TRBV12-3 or TRBV12-4 and J usage is TRBJ2-3; D not resolved. The CDR3 runs 13 residues. Trimming left V 5 bases short and J 3 bases short, with 9 bases between. The CDR3: CASSPPSTDTQYF. As DNA, the CDR3 is TGTGCCAGCAGTCCTCCTTCGACAGATACGCAGTATTTT.

V is TRBV30 and J is TRBJ2-7, with D unclear. Germline CDR1 reads GTSNPN; CDR2 reads SVGIG (reference sequence). This CDR3 has 13 residues. Trimming took 5 bases from V and 2 from J, leaving 13 bases between them. The CDR3 region is CAWEDAAAYEQYF. The DNA for the CDR3 is TGTGCCTGGGAGGACGCAGCAGCCTACGAGCAGTACTTC. The variable domain in full, with the rest retrieved from reference TRBV30 and TRBJ2-7, is SQTIHQWPATLVQPVGSPLSLECTVEGTSNPNLYWYRQAAGRGLQLLFYSVGIGQISSEVPQNLSASRPQDRQFILSSKKLLLSDSGFYLCAWEDAAAYEQYFGPGTRLTVT.

The chain carries TRBV27 and TRBJ1-2; D might be TRBD1 (5 bases). The germline V gene has CDR1 MNHEY and CDR2 SMNVEV (reference sequence). This CDR3 region has 13 residues. The V end was cut by 3 bases, the J end by 5 bases, with 10 bases between. CDR3 amino acids: CASSLGVGYGYTF. The CDR3 DNA is TGTGCCAGCAGTTTGGGGGTCGGGTATGGCTACACCTTC.

The V and J genes are TRBV12-3 or TRBV12-4 and TRBJ1-2; no reliable D call. Trimming cost V 6 bases and J 6 bases, with 8 bases left between them. The CDR3 is 11 residues long. The CDR3 DNA is TGTGCCAGCAGGGCGGGAGATGGCTACACCTTC. Its protein is CASRAGDGYTF.

The chain recombines TRBV7-9 with TRBJ2-1, with D hard to call. This CDR3 has 14 amino acids. V was trimmed by 1 base and J by 5 bases, leaving 9 bases between them. The germline CDR1 and CDR2 sequences are SEHNR and FQNEAQ (reference sequence). CDR3: CASSLVRADNEQFF. CDR3 in DNA: TGTGCCAGCAGCTTAGTACGCGCTGACAATGAGCAGTTCTTC. Full variable domain (rest looked up from reference TRBV7-9 and TRBJ2-1): DTGVSQNPRHKITKRGQNVTFRCDPISEHNRLYWYRQTLGQGPEFLTYFQNEAQLEKSRLLSDRFSAERPKGSFSTLEIQRTEQGDSAMYLCASSLVRADNEQFFGPGTRLTVL.

The chain is built from TRBV19 and TRBJ1-1, with D maybe TRBD1 (6 bases). V lost 2 bases and J lost 0, with 10 bases in between. The CDR3 is 15 amino acids. Per germline, CDR1 LNHDA and CDR2 SQIVND (reference sequence). The DNA of the CDR3 is TGTGCCAGTAGTATATCGGACAGCTTGAACACTGAAGCTTTCTTT. Protein: CASSISDSLNTEAFF.

This chain links TRBV11-1 with TRBJ1-2; perhaps TRBD1 as D (5 bases). V gave up 5 bases and J gave up 4 bases, with 20 bases separating them. Germline loops: CDR1 SGHAT, CDR2 FQDESV (reference sequence). The CDR3 has 16 amino acids. Here the CDR3 DNA reads TGTGCCAGCAGCCCAGGCGGGGGAATCGGGTCCTATGGCTACACCTTC. Residues: CASSPGGGIGSYGYTF.

This sequence joins TRBV5-8 and TRBJ1-3, with unresolved D. The CDR3 spans 16 residues. Trimming cost V 1 base and J 0 bases, with 11 bases left between them. Germline V gene lookup returns CDR1 SGHTS and CDR2 YDEGEE. CDR3 loop: CASSLTGSFSGNTIYF. For the CDR3, the DNA is TGTGCCAGCAGCTTGACGGGTAGTTTCTCTGGAAACACCATATATTTT.

The chain has TRBV9 and TRBJ2-3; D gene ambiguous. Germline CDR1 and CDR2: SGDLS and YYNGEE. CDR3 length: 14 residues. V was shortened by 2 bases and J by 6 bases, with 13 bases between the two germline ends. The CDR3 nucleotides read TGTGCCAGCAGCGTGTCAGATACGGGCGATACGCAGTATTTT. Translating it yields CASSVSDTGDTQYF.